The source of this T cell receptor beta chain is a study of blood T cell repertoires in COVID-19. In the study overall: Sources were T cells, B-cell-depleted T cells, or PBMCs; the material itself was cDNA or gDNA.

This CDR3 spans 14 amino acids. Germline-derived CDR1 and CDR2 are SGHAT and FQDESV (reference sequence). Trimming stripped 4 bases from V and 2 bases from J, with 11 bases between. Generated by immunoSEQ multiplex PCR, the TCRdb table keeps only in-frame clones and is missing some. There are 200,000 to 250,000 clones in the sample; 88% occur only once, and about 2.6% lies in the top ten. All enrollees were about 18 to 95 years old and from fewer than 25 US areas. Assignments of participants to cohorts depended upon their own reported clinical history. This clone is a singleton in its sample. The clonotype was recovered from a woman in her thirties who had recovered from COVID-19. The sequencing sample was made of PBMCs or T cells enriched from blood (not recorded which). The rearrangement uses TRBV11-1 and TRBJ2-5; D might be TRBD1 (5 bases). Here the CDR3 DNA reads TGTGCCAGCAGCTCCTTTCAGGGACAAGAGACCCAGTACTTC. Translating it yields CASSSFQGQETQYF.